Presented here are 24 T cell receptor beta chains from one specimen sequenced in a study of T cells in Graves' hyperthyroidism and ophthalmopathy. TCR beta CDR3 regions were amplified from RNA. A first-round RT-PCR of the TCR CDR3 used the HTBI primer set. TCRdb reanalysed the multiplex PCR reads using MiXCR and keeps one entry per CDR3 protein. The sample carries approximately 330,000 distinct CDR3 sequences, 20% to 25% recorded once. Sequences were obtained from blood. These receptors were obtained from a woman in her 50s with Graves' hyperthyroidism.

This chain connects TRBV2 to TRBJ2-1, with D possibly being TRBD1 or TRBD2 (6 bases each). Germline loops: CDR1 SNHLY, CDR2 FYNNEI. Trimming removed 6 bases from V and 13 bases from J, with 19 bases in between. This CDR3 is 13 amino acids long. CDR3 DNA sequence: TGTGCCAGCAGCCAAGAAGGGGGGTACTTTCAGTTCTTC. Its translation: CASSQEGGYFQFF.

Many counts were recorded for this clonotype. This chain connects TRBV2 to TRBJ2-5, with 8 bases matching TRBD2. CDR1 and CDR2 from the germline V gene are SNHLY and FYNNEI. The ends lost 3 bases at V and 1 base at J; junction bases unmatched: 4. The CDR3 has 15 residues. The CDR3 nucleotides are TGTGCCAGCAGTGAGGATAGCGGGGCCCAAGAGACCCAGTACTTC. Translation gives CASSEDSGAQETQYF. Based on the CDR3 plus reference TRBV2 and TRBJ2-5, the full variable domain is EPEVTQTPSHQVTQMGQEVILRCVPISNHLYFYWYRQILGQKVEFLVSFYNNEISEKSEIFDDQFSVERPDGSNFTLKIRSTKLEDSAMYFCASSEDSGAQETQYFGPGTRLLVL.

The genes are TRBV11-2 and TRBJ1-3; no clear D. The CDR3 runs 16 residues. V was pared by 1 base and J by 0 bases, with 10 bases between. The germline CDR1 and CDR2 sequences are SGHAT and FQNNGV. CDR3 loop: CASSLGTGSSGNTIYF. In DNA, the CDR3 is TGTGCCAGCAGCTTAGGGACGGGGAGCTCTGGAAACACCATATATTTT.

Many counts were recorded for this clonotype. This chain links TRBV15 with TRBJ1-1; 9 positions agree with TRBD1. Losses at the gene ends were 0 bases for V and 7 bases for J; bases not matched to a gene: 3. The CDR3 runs to 14 residues. Germline CDR1 LNHNV, CDR2 YYDKDF (reference sequence). The chain's CDR3 is CATSRDTGGSEAFF. In DNA form, the CDR3 reads TGTGCCACCAGCAGAGACACAGGGGGCAGTGAAGCTTTCTTT.

Points on this clonotype: A much bigger clone sits one base away, suggesting this may be a read error. This chain connects TRBV5-1 to TRBJ1-3; D is undetermined. Germline CDR1 reads SGHRS; CDR2 reads YFSETQ. The CDR3 runs 13 residues. CDR3 DNA sequence: TGCGCCAGCAGCTTCTCGGAGGGAAACACCATGTATTTT. This codes for CASSFSEGNTMYF.

In its sample, this clonotype was seen a few times. The V gene is TRBV5-1, the J gene TRBJ1-5, with no clear D. The CDR3 loop spans 15 amino acids. V dropped 6 bases and J dropped 0 bases, with 13 bases sitting between them. Germline assignment: CDR1 SGHRS and CDR2 YFSETQ. CDR3 residues: CASILTQLSNQPQHF. In DNA form, the CDR3 reads TGCGCCAGCATTTTAACACAACTTAGCAATCAGCCCCAGCATTTT.

This clonotype has just a few counts. V gene TRBV9 combines with J gene TRBJ2-7, with 8 bases fitting TRBD1. V was clipped by 6 bases and J by 1 base; unmatched bases: 6. The CDR3 is 14 residues long. CDR1 SGDLS and CDR2 YYNGEE come from the germline V gene. The CDR3 sequence is CASTRTGSSYEQYF. In DNA form, the CDR3 reads TGTGCCAGCACCCGGACAGGGTCTTCCTACGAGCAGTACTTC.

The V and J genes are TRBV20-1 and TRBJ1-2; D remains unclear. The germline V gene has CDR1 DFQATT and CDR2 SNEGSKA (reference sequence). The CDR3 has 12 amino acids. Trimming cost V 5 bases and J 8 bases, with 15 bases left between them. The CDR3 reads CSADGVGGGYTF. The CDR3 DNA is TGCAGTGCTGACGGGGTAGGTGGAGGCTACACCTTC.

This clonotype was found a few times. The chain employs TRBV6-2 or TRBV6-3 and TRBJ2-6; either TRBD1 or TRBD2 may fit D (6 bases each). The CDR3 runs to 19 residues. Trimming took 7 bases from V and 1 from J, leaving 23 bases between them. Germline V gene data show CDR1 as MNHEY and CDR2 as SVGEGT. DNA for the CDR3: TGTGCCAGCAAATCATGGGGGGCGGGATCCTTGTCTGGGGCCAACGTCCTGACTTTC. Its protein is CASKSWGAGSLSGANVLTF.

There are many counts of this clonotype. V and J are TRBV12-3 or TRBV12-4 and TRBJ2-3; TRBD2 matches at 7 bases. Germline trimming cut 2 bases from V and 6 bases from J; bases unmatched to any gene: 5. The CDR3 extends over 14 amino acids. CDR3 protein: CASSLKTSFDTQYF. CDR3 in DNA: TGTGCCAGCAGTTTAAAGACTAGCTTCGATACGCAGTATTTT.

This clonotype was picked up a small number of times. This rearrangement joins TRBV5-8 to TRBJ2-7, with 7 bases fitting TRBD1. The germline gives CDR1 SGHTS, CDR2 YDEGEE. The CDR3 extends over 15 amino acids. J was trimmed by 4 bases and V by 4 bases; bases with no gene match: 11. The CDR3 is CASSPTGTDKYEQYF. The CDR3 nucleotides are TGTGCCAGCAGCCCCACCGGGACAGATAAGTACGAGCAGTACTTC.

In the case of this clonotype: A read error may be the cause here, since a much bigger clone is one base away. The J gene is TRBJ1-1, the V gene TRBV20-1; D is uncertain. CDR3 size: 14 residues. Germline V gene data show CDR1 as DFQATT and CDR2 as SNEGSKA (reference sequence). CDR3 DNA: TGCAGTGCTATCCACCTTACAGAGAACACTGAAGCTTCCTTT. Translated, it gives CSAIHLTENTEASF.

This clonotype was seen more than once but under ten times. V usage is TRBV9 and J usage is TRBJ2-3; 13 bases match TRBD2. The CDR3 runs 16 residues. The germline gives CDR1 SGDLS, CDR2 YYNGEE. V was pared by 3 bases and J by 4 bases, with 5 bases of the junction left unmatched. CDR3 nucleotide sequence: TGTGCCAGCAGCGCGGGACTAGCGGGATTCGCAGATACGCAGTATTTT. This sequence encodes CASSAGLAGFADTQYF.

CDR3 sequence: CSAKLSYEQFF. Here the CDR3 DNA reads TGCAGTGCCAAACTATCGTATGAGCAGTTCTTC. The chain recombines TRBV20-1 with TRBJ2-1; D not certain. The germline CDR1 and CDR2 sequences are DFQATT and SNEGSKA (reference sequence). V lost 6 bases and J lost 8, with 11 bases in between. This CDR3 is built from 11 residues.

About this clonotype: At one end the junction does not follow the germline gene, possibly because of a read error. This chain links TRBV28 with TRBJ2-7; maybe TRBD2 (5 bases). Per germline, CDR1 MDHEN and CDR2 SYDVKM. The CDR3 runs 13 residues. DNA for the CDR3: TGTGCCAGCAGTTTCCCCTCTAGCTACAAGCAGTACTTC. The encoded protein is CASSFPSSYKQYF. Together with reference TRBV28 and TRBJ2-7, the CDR3 gives the full variable domain: DVKVTQSSRYLVKRTGEKVFLECVQDMDHENMFWYRQDPGLGLRLIYFSYDVKMKEKGDIPEGYSVSREKKERFSLILESASTNQTSMYLCASSFPSSYKQYFGPGTRLTVT.

Many counts were recorded for this clonotype. The chain links TRBV20-1 to TRBJ2-3; 7 nucleotides match TRBD2. The V gene's germline CDR1 is DFQATT and CDR2 SNEGSKA (reference sequence). CDR3 length equals 19 residues. Losses at the gene ends were 0 bases for V and 1 base for J; bases not matched to a gene: 16. The CDR3 here is CSARDPTSVTLLRTDTQYF. The CDR3 nucleotides read TGCAGTGCTAGAGATCCCACTAGCGTCACCTTACTACGCACAGATACGCAGTATTTT.

The sample holds many counts of this clonotype. This sequence joins TRBV11-2 and TRBJ2-5; D may be TRBD1 (6 bases). The CDR3 length is 16 residues. CDR1 and CDR2 from the germline V gene are SGHAT and FQNNGV. V was cut by 1 base and J by 2 bases, with 14 bases left in between. The CDR3 sequence is CASSLVGGGQQETQYF. The CDR3 DNA is TGTGCCAGCAGCTTAGTAGGTGGGGGCCAACAAGAGACCCAGTACTTC.

At least ten counts were recorded for this clonotype. J is TRBJ2-3 and V is TRBV4-1; TRBD1 matches 7 bases. V was pared by 6 bases and J by 2 bases, with 5 bases of the junction left unmatched. CDR1 and CDR2 (germline): MGHRA, YSYEKL. CDR3 length equals 14 residues. The CDR3 nucleotides are TGCGCCAGCAGTCTACAGGGGTACACAGATACGCAGTATTTT. Its protein product is CASSLQGYTDTQYF.

The chain uses TRBV5-8 and TRBJ1-2; D gene ambiguous. Germline V gene lookup returns CDR1 SGHTS and CDR2 YDEGEE. V was shortened by 0 bases and J by 0 bases, with 9 bases between the two germline ends. This CDR3 contains 15 residues. The chain's CDR3 is CASSLGAITNYGYTF. The DNA of the CDR3 is TGTGCCAGCAGCTTGGGGGCGATTACTAACTATGGCTACACCTTC.

The CDR3 DNA is TGTGCCACCAGTGATTTTTCAGTTAGCAAATTTATTACCGGGGAGCTGTTTTTT. It codes for CATSDFSVSKFITGELFF. The gene calls are TRBV24-1 and TRBJ2-2; D is uncertain. Germline V gene sequence: CDR1 KGHDR, CDR2 SFDVKD. The V gene lost 1 base and the J gene lost 5 bases, with 19 bases spanning the gap. CDR3 length: 18 residues.

The V gene is TRBV4-1, the J gene TRBJ2-5; D perhaps matches TRBD2 (6 bases). V was clipped by 0 bases and J by 6 bases, with 14 bases between them. This CDR3 spans 15 amino acids. Per the germline V gene, CDR1 is MGHRA and CDR2 is YSYEKL. The CDR3 region is CASSQEGEGRKTQYF. CDR3 coding DNA: TGCGCCAGCAGCCAAGAGGGTGAGGGGAGGAAGACCCAGTACTTC.

The genes are TRBV28 and TRBJ2-7; D is perhaps TRBD1 or TRBD2 (5 bases each). V was shortened by 4 bases and J by 6 bases, with 16 bases between the two germline ends. Germline CDR1 and CDR2: MDHEN and SYDVKM. The CDR3 consists of 14 residues. CDR3 loop: CASSSAGSTREQYF. CDR3 nucleotides: TGTGCCAGCAGTTCCGCAGGGAGTACACGCGAGCAGTACTTC.

The V and J genes are TRBV5-1 and TRBJ2-1; D uncertain. The CDR3 sequence is 14 residues long. The V end lost 4 bases, the J end lost 2 bases, and 10 bases lay between the germline ends. CDR1 SGHRS and CDR2 YFSETQ come from the germline V gene. CDR3 bases: TGCGCCAGCAGCCCCTGGGAAGCCTACAATGAGCAGTTCTTC. This encodes CASSPWEAYNEQFF.

This clonotype was observed at least ten times. The J gene is TRBJ2-5, the V gene TRBV5-1; tentative D call: TRBD1 (5 bases). This CDR3 region has 13 residues. CDR1 SGHRS and CDR2 YFSETQ come from the germline V gene. V was trimmed by 0 bases and J by 5 bases, leaving 8 bases between them. CDR3 sequence reads: CASSLAGRETQYF. The CDR3, as DNA: TGCGCCAGCAGCTTGGCAGGGCGGGAGACCCAGTACTTC.